Listed below are T cell receptor beta chains from one sample, sequenced in a study of beta chain features in type 1 diabetes. Produced via immunoSEQ multiplex PCR; TCRdb's table is partial and in-frame only. The repertoire holds approximately 250,000 clones, with around an eighth as singletons. The sample taken for sequencing was naive CD4+ T cells from blood. Receptor source: a woman in her thirties or forties in good health. Both conserved end residues are trimmed from each CDR3. Size values are once, few and many counts, or a class for expanded clones, and some rows have none.

ASSFRDRESPLH . TRBJ1-6 TRBV11-2
AAGITGVEKLF few TRBJ1-4 TRBV25-1
ATRSTVSTDTQY few TRBJ2-3 TRBV19
ASSLPTDPRADEQY . TRBJ2-7 TRBV5-4
ASSRGGVAETQY . TRBJ2-5 TRBV5-4
ASSPRAPQRGGLRDEQF few TRBJ2-1 TRBV18
ASRTSGATYEQY few TRBJ2-7 TRBV6-5
ASRTGVAGELF few TRBJ2-2 TRBV9
ASSLTDKLSYEHY . TRBJ2-7 TRBV7-7
ASSYTLLSPVTIY few TRBJ1-3 TRBV6-5
ASSALGSVSTDTQY . TRBJ2-3 TRBV6-6
ASSDDSHSYEQY once TRBJ2-7 TRBV6-6
ASSLEQGSNYGYT few TRBJ1-2 TRBV4-1
ASSVARTAGSRYEQF . . TRBV9
ASSARTVSTDTQY few TRBJ2-3 TRBV9
ASREWGYT . TRBJ1-2 TRBV2
ASSLLTGGEREKLF once TRBJ1-4 TRBV5-1
ASSSGQYYGYT few TRBJ1-2 TRBV5-1
ASSASGGGTGELF . TRBJ2-2 TRBV7-2
ASSASSYNEQF few TRBJ2-1 TRBV11-2
ASTVDRGAREQY . TRBJ2-7 TRBV6-5
ASSEIETSGANVLT few TRBJ2-6 TRBV2
ASSIVAQDGYT few TRBJ1-2 TRBV19
ASSQLGQGFHQPQH . TRBJ1-5 TRBV4-1
ASRTRDRDGYT . TRBJ1-2 TRBV6-6
ASSVGPTGNRGAGANVLT few TRBJ2-6 TRBV9
ASSPRWASGGTSTDTQY few TRBJ2-3 TRBV5-1
ASRDTASFYGYT . TRBJ1-2 TRBV7-2
ASSLRGGETQY few TRBJ2-5 TRBV19
ASSSIGRSGANVLT few TRBJ2-6 TRBV19
ASSSLQTSGGASNEQF few TRBJ2-1 TRBV5-1
ARGGERVNQPQH few TRBJ1-5 TRBV21-1
ASSHEGYGNQPQH . TRBJ1-5 TRBV27
ASTFSRTGGGPYNEQF . TRBJ2-1 TRBV27
ASSRQGRNSPLH few TRBJ1-6 TRBV2
ASGLYSTGGSYT . TRBJ1-2 TRBV12-5
ASSLGQGLGQETQY . TRBJ2-5 TRBV7-9
ASSFGQGGEKLF few TRBJ1-4 TRBV5-1
ASRPGSLAGVNTGELF few TRBJ2-2 TRBV4-1
ASSYWRQGHDEQY few TRBJ2-7 TRBV6-5
ASSQDTGGYGYT few TRBJ1-2 TRBV4-3